This section outlines one T cell receptor (beta chain) sequence together with its context. This clone was detected only once. Its antigen remains undetermined. The record has no base qualities; no much larger clone is one base away. Read against the paper, the sample's time point label means: baseline before first vaccination. Vaccinee samples were obtained from the UK trials COV001 and COV002, which included a single-blind randomized controlled phase 2/3 trial of AZD1222 (ChAdOx1 nCoV-19) in healthy adults. For TCRbeta chain sequencing, PBMC samples from trial participants were taken at day 0 and at day 28 after the second dose. The CDR1 and CDR2 encoded by the germline V gene are MDHEN and SYDVKM. Measured from the cysteine to the phenylalanine, the CDR3 is 16 residues long. CDR3 DNA only is kept here, 48 bases in frame from base 1. Trimming leaves V shorter by 8 bases and J shorter by 2 bases, with the junction holding 7 bases beyond the gene matches.

The CDR3 regions of human TCRbeta chains were subjected to immunosequencing. The authors' pipeline ran thus. TCRs in the repertoires were matched against a reference library of SARS-CoV-2-specific TCRs that had been generated with the MIRA antigen-specificity platform. Breadth meant the fraction of unique TCRs that were SARS-CoV-2-associated, whereas depth meant the fraction of total T cells that were SARS-CoV-2-associated. Each spike-specific TCR was assigned to its reactive spike region and to a CD4 or CD8 class using the MIRA data. Log10-transformed breadth and depth values were compared by one-way ANOVA with Sidak's multiple comparisons tests. TCRdb holds this immuneACCESS table with in-frame rearrangements only. Some clones are missing; in checked studies, unresolved V genes explain under half, and the rest has no known cause. That table furnishes V, J and clone size, whereas the DNA furnished D and trimming. The sample profile shows tens of thousands of clones; about four fifths of them were found once. The ten largest clones capture around 7.5% of the sample.

This sample was taken from a study of T cell responses to AZD1222 COVID-19 vaccine (dated by TCRdb to the early 2020s). Concerning the study at large: AZD1222 recipients whose second dose came at about 4 weeks and those whose second dose came at about 12 weeks were combined into one group, since spike-specific TCR depth and breadth did not differ between the two schedules. A total of 233 trial participants underwent TCR sequencing, of whom about 210 had received two doses of AZD1222 and roughly 26 had received two doses of the MenACWY control vaccine. Trial participants were enrolled by age into 18-55, 56-69 and 70-plus year subgroups, with roughly 150, 30 and 60 TCR-sequenced participants respectively. Results and caveats for the whole study, not just this receptor: No day 14 peak-response samples were available, so repertoires were characterized only after the peak T cell response. Spike-specific TCR breadth and depth rose significantly after two AZD1222 doses compared with day 0 and with MenACWY recipients. Conclusions about previously exposed vaccinees are limited because only five to seven AZD1222 recipients were SARS-CoV-2 seropositive at baseline. In the small 56-69-year group, the increase in depth fell short of significance, most likely because of low power. Participants were mostly white British and included more females than males, and it was suggested by the authors that clonal diversity may have been underestimated. The vaccine-associated CD4 TCRs covered the entire spike protein, and the dominant responses fell in regions 160-218 and 743-854. Nearly half of unique spike-specific TCRs reportedly recognized epitopes outside regions mutated in the B.1.351 and B.1.1.7 variants.

The chain uses TRBV28 and TRBJ1-3, and 12 bases in between align with TRBD1. The receptor's source is an adult in good health. The specimen was peripheral blood, collected on day 0 of AZD1222 vaccination. The sequenced DNA is TGTGCCAGCGGGACAGGGGGCGCAGAGGCTGGAAACACCATATATTTT. This sequence encodes CASGTGGAEAGNTIYF.